These 30 T cell receptor beta chains originate from one sample sequenced in a study of blood T cells in healthy people across ages. A second PCR of 7 to 11 cycles used a sample-barcoded 5' primer and a J-beta primer mix. TCRdb redid the calling of the 5' RACE reads with MiXCR, one entry per CDR3 protein. The data hold 1.8 million or so distinct CDR3 sequences, with approximately 40% observed a single time. The sample taken for sequencing was blood. These receptors all stem from a human donor in good health.

This clonotype has a handful of counts. This rearrangement joins TRBV20-1 to TRBJ1-6; 9 positions match TRBD1. Trimming at V came to 6 bases and at J to 8 bases, leaving 8 bases not matched to a gene. Per the germline V gene, CDR1 is DFQATT and CDR2 is SNEGSKA (reference sequence). The CDR3 is 14 amino acids. CDR3 loop: CSAMERTGDSPLHF. In DNA, the CDR3 is TGCAGTGCCATGGAGAGGACAGGGGATTCACCCCTCCACTTT.

The genes are TRBV4-2 and TRBJ2-5, with D perhaps matching TRBD2 (6 bases). With 4 bases removed from V and 5 bases from J, the gap between germline ends came to 14 bases. Per germline, CDR1 LGHNA and CDR2 YNFKEQ. The CDR3 extends over 14 amino acids. The CDR3 is CASSRGTLEETQYF. CDR3 bases: TGTGCCAGCAGCCGCGGGACTTTGGAGGAGACCCAGTACTTC.

The CDR3 region is CASSMGQAKGGYTF. The CDR3 region has the DNA TGTGCCAGCAGCATGGGACAGGCCAAGGGAGGCTACACCTTC. This chain joins TRBV3-1 and TRBJ1-2, with TRBD1 identical over 8 bases. Per germline, CDR1 LGHDT and CDR2 YNNKEL (reference sequence). V was pared by 5 bases and J by 8 bases, with 10 bases of the junction left unmatched. CDR3 length equals 14 residues.

The chain couples TRBV20-1 to TRBJ2-2, with 8 bases that match TRBD1. CDR3 length equals 14 residues. The germline CDR1 and CDR2 sequences are DFQATT and SNEGSKA (reference sequence). The CDR3 region has the DNA TGCGGAAGCTTGGACAGGGCGAACACCGGGGAGCTGTTTTTT. Its translation is CGSLDRANTGELFF.

The J gene is TRBJ1-5, the V gene TRBV12-3 or TRBV12-4; possibly TRBD1 for D (5 bases). V lost 2 bases, J lost 1 base, and 21 bases lay in between. The CDR3 loop spans 19 amino acids. The chain's CDR3 is CASSLRGFGTRSSNQPQHF. The CDR3 bases are TGTGCCAGCAGTTTACGGGGGTTTGGCACGCGTTCCAGCAATCAGCCCCAGCATTTT.

The chain is built from TRBV9 and TRBJ1-3; 9 positions match TRBD1. Per the germline V gene, CDR1 is SGDLS and CDR2 is YYNGEE. The trim removed 3 bases at V and 0 bases at J, leaving 1 base unmatched. This CDR3 has 15 residues. CDR3 bases: TGTGCCAGCAGCGCGGGACAGGGCTCTGGAAACACCATATATTTT. Translation: CASSAGQGSGNTIYF.

This clonotype turned up a few times. The chain uses TRBV6-1 and TRBJ2-7; 7 nucleotides agree with TRBD1. V trimming: 4 bases; J trimming: 0 bases; junction bases outside the gene matches: 9. This CDR3 has 16 residues. The germline CDR1 and CDR2 sequences are MNHNS and SASEGT. As DNA, the CDR3 is TGTGCCAGCAGTGTGGAAGGGACAGCCTACTCCTACGAGCAGTACTTC. The encoded protein is CASSVEGTAYSYEQYF.

The rearrangement links TRBV7-9 to TRBJ1-2; 7 bases agree with TRBD1. With 4 bases clipped from V and 7 bases from J, the junction kept 3 bases outside the gene matches. Per the germline V gene, CDR1 is SEHNR and CDR2 is FQNEAQ (reference sequence). This CDR3 region has 12 residues. CDR3 sequence reads: CASSSTGPGYTF. The CDR3 DNA follows: TGTGCCAGCAGCTCGACAGGGCCTGGCTACACCTTC.

CDR3 region: CASRGQGDFYEQYF. As DNA, the CDR3 is TGTGCCAGCAGAGGACAGGGCGACTTCTACGAGCAGTACTTC. This chain joins TRBV28 and TRBJ2-7; 8 bases agree with TRBD1. V lost 6 bases, J lost 3 bases, and 7 bases stayed unmatched. Germline lookup yields CDR1 MDHEN and CDR2 SYDVKM. There are 14 residues in the CDR3.

This clonotype appeared a few times. J is TRBJ2-7 and V is TRBV9; D call uncertain. The CDR3 loop spans 13 amino acids. The germline gives CDR1 SGDLS, CDR2 YYNGEE. V lost 0 bases and J 2 bases, leaving 6 bases between the germline ends. This CDR3 is CASSVDVAYEQYF. The CDR3, as DNA: TGTGCCAGCAGCGTAGACGTCGCCTACGAGCAGTACTTC. Full variable domain (rest looked up from reference TRBV9 and TRBJ2-7): DSGVTQTPKHLITATGQRVTLRCSPRSGDLSVYWYQQSLDQGLQFLIQYYNGEERAKGNILERFSAQQFPDLHSELNLSSLELGDSALYFCASSVDVAYEQYFGPGTRLTVT.

V usage is TRBV15 and J usage is TRBJ2-5, with D possibly matching TRBD1 (5 bases). The CDR3 sequence is 16 residues long. V lost 9 bases and J 0 bases, leaving 20 bases between the germline ends. CDR1 is LNHNV, CDR2 YYDKDF, per germline (reference sequence). This CDR3 is CATNVGTGPYQETQYF. The CDR3 DNA reads TGTGCCACGAACGTGGGAACAGGACCGTACCAAGAGACCCAGTACTTC.

The chain uses TRBV20-1 and TRBJ1-5; tentatively, D is TRBD1 (5 bases). V shed 3 bases and J shed 1 base, with 16 bases lying between them. Germline V lookup: CDR1 DFQATT, CDR2 SNEGSKA (reference sequence). The CDR3 consists of 16 residues. DNA of the CDR3: TGCAGTGCTAGTGGACGGGTACGGGGGAGCAATCAGCCCCAGCATTTT. This translates into CSASGRVRGSNQPQHF.

This clonotype came up a few times. The chain links TRBV20-1 to TRBJ1-6, with D possibly TRBD1 on 5 matching bases. The V gene's germline CDR1 is DFQATT and CDR2 SNEGSKA (reference sequence). The CDR3 loop spans 14 amino acids. Trimming removed 5 bases from V and 6 bases from J, with 14 bases in between. The CDR3 nucleotides are TGCAGTGCTGGGGACGCCAGGTCTAATTCACCCCTCCACTTT. It translates to CSAGDARSNSPLHF.

This chain joins TRBV28 and TRBJ1-5; D gene unclear. This CDR3 is built from 14 residues. V was pared by 3 bases and J by 4 bases, with 10 bases between. The V gene's germline CDR1 is MDHEN and CDR2 SYDVKM. The CDR3 DNA follows: TGTGCCAGCAGTTTTGGTCAGTTTAATCAGCCCCAGCATTTT. Amino acid sequence: CASSFGQFNQPQHF. The full variable domain, completed using reference TRBV28 and TRBJ1-5, is DVKVTQSSRYLVKRTGEKVFLECVQDMDHENMFWYRQDPGLGLRLIYFSYDVKMKEKGDIPEGYSVSREKKERFSLILESASTNQTSMYLCASSFGQFNQPQHFGDGTRLSIL.

The gene calls are TRBV21-1 and TRBJ2-5; the table's D call, TRBD2, has no DNA check behind it. TRBV21-1 is termed a pseudogene. This CDR3 region has 14 residues. CDR3 sequence: CASRDPGGLKTQYF. CDR3 nucleotides: TGTGCCAGCAGGGACCCGGGGGGCCTTAAGACCCAGTACTTC.

This clonotype came up a few times. V gene TRBV28 combines with J gene TRBJ2-7; maybe TRBD2 (5 bases). Germline CDR1 reads MDHEN; CDR2 reads SYDVKM. Deletions cut 6 bases from V and 6 bases from J, with 18 bases between. The CDR3 totals 14 residues. CDR3 bases: TGTGCCAGCAGGGGAGTAGTGGGCTGGGGCGAGCAGTACTTC. Translating gives CASRGVVGWGEQYF.

There are a few counts of this clonotype. This rearrangement joins TRBV7-9 to TRBJ2-1, with a weak D call TRBD2 (6 bases). This CDR3 spans 16 amino acids. V dropped 5 bases and J dropped 7 bases, with 21 bases sitting between them. Germline-derived CDR1 and CDR2 are SEHNR and FQNEAQ (reference sequence). DNA for the CDR3: TGTGCCAGCAGCAGACTAGTGGGGGGACTCTCAAATGAGCAGTTCTTC. Its translation: CASSRLVGGLSNEQFF. The whole variable domain, filled in from reference TRBV7-9 and TRBJ2-1, reads DTGVSQNPRHKITKRGQNVTFRCDPISEHNRLYWYRQTLGQGPEFLTYFQNEAQLEKSRLLSDRFSAERPKGSFSTLEIQRTEQGDSAMYLCASSRLVGGLSNEQFFGPGTRLTVL.

This clonotype was seen only a few times. The CDR3 DNA reads TGCGCCAGCAGCCGGGACACTACGAACACCGGGGAGCTGTTTTTT. It codes for CASSRDTTNTGELFF. V usage is TRBV5-1 and J usage is TRBJ2-2; possibly TRBD1 for D (6 bases). The CDR3 totals 15 residues. Trimming took 4 bases from V and 0 from J, leaving 10 bases between them. CDR1 SGHRS and CDR2 YFSETQ come from the germline V gene.

The chain uses TRBV7-2 and TRBJ1-1; D not certain. V was pared by 3 bases and J by 0 bases, with 11 bases between. CDR3 length: 15 amino acids. Germline loops: CDR1 SGHTA, CDR2 FQGNSA. This CDR3 reads CASSLTSGVNTEAFF. The CDR3 region has the DNA TGTGCCAGCAGCTTGACATCTGGGGTGAACACTGAAGCTTTCTTT.

This clonotype was seen a handful of times. The gene calls are TRBV29-1 and TRBJ2-1; TRBD2 agrees at 13 bases. The J segment lost 8 bases and the V segment lost 4 bases, leaving 11 bases of the junction unmatched. The CDR3 runs to 16 residues. Germline loops: CDR1 SQVTM, CDR2 ANQGSEA. The CDR3, as DNA: TGCAGCGTTGTGGGGTTACTAGCGGGGGGGCCATATGAGCAGTTCTTC. Its translation is CSVVGLLAGGPYEQFF.

This rearrangement joins TRBV20-1 to TRBJ1-1; maybe TRBD1 (5 bases). Germline CDR1 DFQATT, CDR2 SNEGSKA (reference sequence). The CDR3 runs to 14 residues. The germline V and J ends were trimmed by 3 bases and 3 bases, with 14 bases remaining between them. As DNA, the CDR3 is TGCAGTGCTAGCCAGGGTAGGGTGGACACTGAAGCTTTCTTT. This sequence encodes CSASQGRVDTEAFF.

This clonotype was found a few times. This sequence joins TRBV6-2 or TRBV6-3 and TRBJ1-2, with unresolved D. Germline CDR1 is MNHEY and CDR2 is SVGEGT. This CDR3 spans 15 amino acids. Between the trimmed V and J ends, which lost 5 bases and 8 bases, there was a span of 21 bases. This chain's CDR3 is CASSALTELPDGYTF. The CDR3 DNA reads as TGTGCCAGCAGTGCGCTTACAGAACTCCCTGACGGCTACACCTTC.

J is TRBJ1-4 and V is TRBV28, with unresolved D. Trimming shortened V by 3 bases and J by 7 bases, and 12 bases separated the two germline ends. Germline V gene sequence: CDR1 MDHEN, CDR2 SYDVKM. CDR3 length: 14 amino acids. CDR3 loop: CASSLPSVIEKLFF. Here the CDR3 DNA reads TGTGCCAGCAGTTTGCCCTCGGTGATTGAAAAACTGTTTTTT.

The chain combines TRBV29-1 with TRBJ1-1, with D uncertain. Germline values: CDR1 SQVTM, CDR2 ANQGSEA. The CDR3 consists of 16 residues. V lost 5 bases and J lost 4, with 23 bases in between. In nucleotides, the CDR3 is TGCAGCGTTTTGGATCCCATAGGGAAATTCGGCACTGAAGCTTTCTTT. Amino acid sequence: CSVLDPIGKFGTEAFF. The whole variable domain, remainder taken from reference TRBV29-1 and TRBJ1-1, is SAVISQKPSRDICQRGTSLTIQCQVDSQVTMMFWYRQQPGQSLTLIATANQGSEATYESGFVIDKFPISRPNLTFSTLTVSNMSPEDSSIYLCSVLDPIGKFGTEAFFGQGTRLTVV.

This clonotype was observed a few times. CDR3 nucleotides: TGTGCCAGCAGCGGGGGAGGTCGATCCGGCTCCTACGAGCAGTACTTC. Protein product: CASSGGGRSGSYEQYF. The chain employs TRBV6-6 and TRBJ2-7; maybe TRBD2 (6 bases). The CDR3 runs to 16 residues. V was clipped by 6 bases and J by 0 bases, with 18 bases between them. CDR1 MNHNY and CDR2 SVGAGI come from the germline V gene (reference sequence).

The chain has TRBV29-1 and TRBJ2-4; TRBD2 agrees at 8 bases. V lost 6 bases to trimming and J lost 0 bases; unmatched junction nucleotides: 4. This CDR3 is 14 amino acids long. CDR1 and CDR2 from the germline V gene are SQVTM and ANQGSEA. The CDR3 nucleotides read TGCAGCGTGGGGACTAGGCTAGCCAAAAACATTCAGTACTTC. As protein: CSVGTRLAKNIQYF.

This chain connects TRBV30 to TRBJ1-2; 7 bases align to TRBD1. Germline V gene data show CDR1 as GTSNPN and CDR2 as SVGIG (reference sequence). Unmatched junction bases numbered 8, after V lost 3 bases and J lost 4 bases. The CDR3 spans 14 residues. This CDR3 is CAWRLGGASYGYTF. CDR3 DNA sequence: TGTGCCTGGAGGTTAGGGGGCGCGAGCTATGGCTACACCTTC. The whole variable domain, filled in from reference TRBV30 and TRBJ1-2, reads SQTIHQWPATLVQPVGSPLSLECTVEGTSNPNLYWYRQAAGRGLQLLFYSVGIGQISSEVPQNLSASRPQDRQFILSSKKLLLSDSGFYLCAWRLGGASYGYTFGSGTRLTVV.

This chain links TRBV7-9 with TRBJ2-1, with D possibly TRBD1 on 6 matching bases. V was pared by 3 bases and J by 8 bases, with 17 bases between. The CDR3 covers 15 residues. Germline lookup yields CDR1 SEHNR and CDR2 FQNEAQ (reference sequence). CDR3 in amino acids: CASSFPRGGMDEQFF. The CDR3 DNA sequence: TGTGCCAGCAGCTTCCCAAGAGGGGGTATGGATGAGCAGTTCTTC.

This clonotype was observed a few times. The V call is TRBV20-1, the J call TRBJ2-5; 8 bases are a match to TRBD2. Germline V gene data show CDR1 as DFQATT and CDR2 as SNEGSKA (reference sequence). The length of the CDR3 is 13 residues. Trimming cost V 6 bases and J 4 bases; bases outside gene matches: 7. CDR3 region: CSAPGLARETQYF. The CDR3 bases are TGCAGTGCGCCAGGACTAGCACGAGAGACCCAGTACTTC.

The V gene is TRBV7-6, the J gene TRBJ2-1, with 11 bases identical to TRBD2. The V gene's germline CDR1 is SGHVS and CDR2 FNYEAQ. This CDR3 is 17 amino acids long. Trimming cost V 2 bases and J 0 bases; bases outside gene matches: 3. The CDR3 region has the DNA TGTGCCAGCAGCTTAACTAGCGGGGGAATCTCCTACAATGAGCAGTTCTTC. Its protein product is CASSLTSGGISYNEQFF.